The entry below gives a single T cell receptor (beta chain) sequence along with its context. Its antigen is currently unknown. The data were obtained in a study of shared clonotypes between healthy human individuals. As for the study in general: Used for every donor were three CD4 naive, three CD4 memory, two CD8 naive and one CD8 memory plate. Study-wide results and caveats: Richness estimates generally favored naive over memory subsets.

Trimming took 5 bases from V and 0 from J; bases not matched to a gene: 8. Germline lookup yields CDR1 SGHTA and CDR2 FQGTGA. This CDR3 comprises 17 residues. Some clones are missing from TCRdb's copy, which holds only in-frame ones; the method was immunoSEQ multiplex PCR. Of roughly 2.1 million clones listed, roughly 91% are singletons. Cells designated naive CD8 were CD45RO-negative and were positively selected for CCR7, with terminally differentiated effector memory CD45RA+ cells excluded. This chain uses TRBV7-3 with TRBJ2-2; 8 bases agree with TRBD1. The sample was naive CD8+ T cells from PBMCs. The receptor was derived from a young man in good health. Some clones in this sample may be carry-over from other donors' samples. The CDR3 nucleotides read TGTGCCAGCAGCCCTTTGACAGGGGACGCGAACACCGGGGAGCTGTTTTTT. Protein sequence: CASSPLTGDANTGELFF.